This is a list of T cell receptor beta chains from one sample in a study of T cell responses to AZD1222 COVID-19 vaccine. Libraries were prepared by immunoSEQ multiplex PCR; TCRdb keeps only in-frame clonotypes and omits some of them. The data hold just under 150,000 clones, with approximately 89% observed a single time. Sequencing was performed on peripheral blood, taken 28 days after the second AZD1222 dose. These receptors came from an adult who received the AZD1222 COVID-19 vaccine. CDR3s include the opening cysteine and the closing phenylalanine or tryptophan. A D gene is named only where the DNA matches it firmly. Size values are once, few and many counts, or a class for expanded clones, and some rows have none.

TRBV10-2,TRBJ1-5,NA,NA,CASSESRGAWDQPQHF,TGCGCCAGCAGTGAGTCGAGAGGGGCTTGGGATCAGCCCCAGCATTTT
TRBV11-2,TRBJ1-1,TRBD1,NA,CASSLDLGQGGMNTEAFF,TGTGCCAGCAGCTTAGATCTCGGTCAGGGGGGCATGAACACTGAAGCTTTCTTT
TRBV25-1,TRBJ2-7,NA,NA,CASSFRAGGKYEQYF,TGTGCCAGCAGTTTTCGGGCAGGGGGGAAATACGAGCAGTACTTC
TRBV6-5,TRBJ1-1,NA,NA,CASTTGRNTEAFF,TGTGCCAGCACCACCGGTCGGAACACTGAAGCTTTCTTT
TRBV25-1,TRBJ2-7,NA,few,CASSEYKAGSYEQYF,TGTGCCAGCAGTGAATATAAGGCGGGCTCCTACGAGCAGTACTTC
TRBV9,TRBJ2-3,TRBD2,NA,CASSPNVPGLGGTDTQYF,TGTGCCAGCAGCCCAAACGTACCGGGACTAGGGGGCACAGATACGCAGTATTTT
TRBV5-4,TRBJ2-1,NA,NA,CASSLNNEQFF,TGTGCCAGCAGTCTAAACAATGAGCAGTTCTTC
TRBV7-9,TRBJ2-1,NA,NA,CASSLLISTAYNEQFF,TGTGCCAGCAGCTTATTGATCAGCACCGCCTACAATGAGCAGTTCTTC
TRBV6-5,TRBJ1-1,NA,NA,CASRDQSYRDTEAFF,TGTGCCAGCAGAGATCAGTCCTACCGGGACACTGAAGCTTTCTTT
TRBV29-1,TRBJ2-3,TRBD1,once,CSVEDRGSTDTQYF,TGCAGCGTTGAGGACAGGGGTAGCACAGATACGCAGTATTTT
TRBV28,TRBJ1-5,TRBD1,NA,CASSRPTGQGSQPQHF,TGTGCCAGCAGTAGACCCACGGGACAGGGCTCGCAGCCCCAGCATTTT
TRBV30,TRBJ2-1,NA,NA,CAWSVLGVPYNEQFF,TGTGCCTGGAGTGTACTAGGAGTTCCTTACAATGAGCAGTTCTTC
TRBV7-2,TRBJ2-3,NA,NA,CASSLGVWEDTQYF,TGTGCCAGCAGCTTAGGTGTGTGGGAGGATACGCAGTATTTT
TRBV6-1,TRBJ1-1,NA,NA,CASSEGGLNTEAFF,TGTGCCAGCAGTGAAGGGGGTCTCAACACTGAAGCTTTCTTT
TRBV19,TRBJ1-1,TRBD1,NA,CASSITGTGAMGTEAFF,TGTGCCAGTAGCATTACCGGGACAGGGGCAATGGGCACTGAAGCTTTCTTT
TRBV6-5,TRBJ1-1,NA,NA,CASSYIGVNTEAFF,TGTGCCAGCAGTTACATCGGGGTGAACACTGAAGCTTTCTTT
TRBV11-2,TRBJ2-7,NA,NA,CASSHTAGEQYF,TGTGCCAGCAGCCACACCGCGGGAGAGCAGTACTTC
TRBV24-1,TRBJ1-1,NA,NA,CATSTGTEAFF,TGTGCCACCAGTACCGGGACTGAAGCTTTCTTT
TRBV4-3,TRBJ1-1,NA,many,CASSQDLLLNTEAFF,TGCGCCAGCAGCCAAGATCTCCTCCTGAACACTGAAGCTTTCTTT
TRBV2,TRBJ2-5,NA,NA,CASSVTGRETQYF,TGTGCCAGCAGTGTCACGGGGCGAGAGACCCAGTACTTC
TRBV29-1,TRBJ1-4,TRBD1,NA,CSVEGDNRDSEKLFF,TGCAGCGTTGAAGGAGATAACCGGGACAGTGAAAAACTGTTTTTT
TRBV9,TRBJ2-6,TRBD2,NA,CASSVGVAGSSGANVLTF,TGTGCCAGCAGCGTAGGAGTAGCGGGGAGCTCTGGGGCCAACGTCCTGACTTTC
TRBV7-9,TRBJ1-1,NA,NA,CASSFVPGAAGTEAFF,TGTGCCAGCAGCTTCGTCCCAGGGGCGGCGGGCACTGAAGCTTTCTTT
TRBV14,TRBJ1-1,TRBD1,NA,CASSQAGQGYTEAFF,TGTGCCAGCAGCCAAGCTGGACAGGGCTACACTGAAGCTTTCTTT
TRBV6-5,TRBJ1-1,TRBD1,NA,CASSYSRTGLGTEAFF,TGTGCCAGCAGTTACTCGAGGACAGGGTTGGGCACTGAAGCTTTCTTT
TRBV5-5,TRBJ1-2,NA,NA,CASSLGRLYGYTF,TGTGCCAGCAGCTTGGGACGGCTCTATGGCTACACCTTC
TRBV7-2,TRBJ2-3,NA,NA,CASSLGGGNTDTQYF,TGTGCCAGCAGCTTAGGAGGCGGGAACACAGATACGCAGTATTTT
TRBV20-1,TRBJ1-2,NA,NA,CSAARGYGYTF,TGCAGTGCTGCGAGGGGGTATGGCTACACCTTC
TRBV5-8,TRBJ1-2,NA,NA,CASIPAPGDGYTF,TGTGCCAGCATCCCCGCCCCAGGGGATGGCTACACCTTC
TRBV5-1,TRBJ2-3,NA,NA,CASSPGARGADTQYF,TGCGCCAGCAGCCCAGGTGCCAGGGGAGCAGATACGCAGTATTTT
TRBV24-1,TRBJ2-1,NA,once,CATGGGNNEQFF,TGTGCCACCGGAGGGGGGAACAATGAGCAGTTCTTC
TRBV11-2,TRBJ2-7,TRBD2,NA,CASSLAPGGGVYEQYF,TGTGCCAGCAGCTTGGCCCCGGGAGGAGGAGTCTACGAGCAGTACTTC
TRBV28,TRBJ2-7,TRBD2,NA,CASKNSLAGSHEQYF,TGTGCCAGCAAAAATTCCCTAGCGGGTTCTCACGAGCAGTACTTC
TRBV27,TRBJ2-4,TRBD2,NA,CASSLEGLAGVGNIQYF,TGTGCCAGCAGTTTAGAGGGACTAGCGGGAGTCGGAAACATTCAGTACTTC
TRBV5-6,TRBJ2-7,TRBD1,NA,CASSLGTGGFEQYF,TGTGCCAGCAGCTTGGGGACAGGGGGCTTCGAGCAGTACTTC
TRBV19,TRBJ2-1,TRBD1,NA,CASSTLDRDHNEQFF,TGTGCCAGTAGTACCTTGGACAGGGACCACAATGAGCAGTTCTTC
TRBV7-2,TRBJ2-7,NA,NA,CASSSGPLYEQYF,TGTGCCAGCAGCTCAGGACCACTCTACGAGCAGTACTTC
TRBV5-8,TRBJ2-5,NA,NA,CASSGGRRVETQYF,TGTGCCAGCAGCGGGGGGCGCAGGGTTGAGACCCAGTACTTC
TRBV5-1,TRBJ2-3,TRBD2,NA,CASSSRLSSGSPDTQYF,TGCGCCAGCAGCTCCCGTTTGTCTAGCGGGAGCCCCGATACGCAGTATTTT
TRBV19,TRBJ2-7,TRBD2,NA,CASSKIAGGEWEQYF,TGTGCCAGTAGTAAAATAGCGGGAGGTGAATGGGAGCAGTACTTC
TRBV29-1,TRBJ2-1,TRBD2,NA,CSVSAGGNEQFF,TGCAGCGTTTCAGCGGGGGGCAATGAGCAGTTCTTC
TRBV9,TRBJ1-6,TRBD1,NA,CASSAGQGYNSPLHF,TGTGCCAGCAGCGCCGGACAGGGGTATAATTCACCCCTCCACTTT
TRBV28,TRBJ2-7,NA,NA,CASRWDHLYEQYF,TGTGCCAGCAGGTGGGACCACCTCTACGAGCAGTACTTC
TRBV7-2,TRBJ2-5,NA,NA,CASSLGPSQGETQYF,TGTGCCAGCAGCTTAGGACCGAGCCAAGGAGAGACCCAGTACTTC
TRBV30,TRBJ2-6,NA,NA,CAWNKRASSGANVLTF,TGTGCCTGGAACAAAAGGGCGAGCTCTGGGGCCAACGTCCTGACTTTC